This TCR beta chain was captured in a study of blood T cell repertoires in COVID-19. The wider study: Some COVID-19 samples were acute and others convalescent; all came from the United States, Italy and Spain. Sources were T cells, B-cell-depleted T cells, or PBMCs; the material itself was cDNA or gDNA.

This CDR3 is built from 13 residues. Germline V gene lookup returns CDR1 SGHTS and CDR2 YDEGEE. The V end lost 2 bases, the J end lost 10 bases, and 15 bases lay between the germline ends. Data came from immunoSEQ multiplex PCR; TCRdb stores just in-frame clones and leaves some out. The sample lists 310,000 or so clones, 87% occurring once. The sequence came from a woman in her 50s who had recovered from COVID-19. Sequences were obtained from peripheral blood. The genes are TRBV5-8 and TRBJ1-1; TRBD1 might be the D (5 bases). CDR3 amino acids: CASSFRPIGGAFF. CDR3 DNA sequence: TGTGCCAGCAGCTTCCGACCCATCGGGGGAGCTTTCTTT.